Each of the 27 T cell receptor beta chains below was sequenced from the same sample in a study of T cells in Graves' hyperthyroidism and ophthalmopathy. Researchers took RNA transcripts and amplified the TCR beta CDR3 regions from them. HTBI primers were used for first-round RT-PCR of the TCR CDR3. TCRdb re-analysed the multiplex PCR reads in MiXCR, keeping a single row per CDR3 protein. The sample yields 130,000 to 150,000 distinct CDR3 sequences, over 20% seen once. Sequencing was carried out using blood. The origin of the receptors is a woman in her fifties or sixties with Graves' hyperthyroidism that later progressed to Graves' ophthalmopathy.

This clonotype has a count of ten or more. J is TRBJ1-6 and V is TRBV20-1, with 9 nucleotides matching TRBD1. This CDR3 spans 14 amino acids. Losses at the gene ends were 4 bases for V and 8 bases for J; bases not matched to a gene: 6. CDR1 DFQATT and CDR2 SNEGSKA come from the germline V gene (reference sequence). The CDR3 sequence: CSATLQGAHSPLHF. In DNA, the CDR3 is TGCAGTGCTACTTTACAGGGGGCCCATTCACCCCTCCACTTT.

The V gene is TRBV25-1, the J gene TRBJ2-5; D possibly corresponds to TRBD2 (6 bases). The germline gives CDR1 MGHDK, CDR2 SYGVNS. The CDR3 totals 14 residues. Between the trimmed V and J ends, which lost 6 bases and 1 base, there was a span of 12 bases. The CDR3 bases are TGTGCCAGCAGGGCGGGGCAACTCCAAGAGACCCAGTACTTC. Translation: CASRAGQLQETQYF.

This chain connects TRBV10-3 to TRBJ1-1; 9 bases are shared with TRBD1. Germline assignment: CDR1 ENHRY and CDR2 SYGVKD. This CDR3 has 15 amino acids. The V and J ends lost 6 bases and 0 bases, in that order; junction bases with no gene match: 5. The CDR3 is CAIREDRGMNTEAFF. The CDR3 nucleotides are TGTGCCATCAGGGAGGACAGGGGCATGAACACTGAAGCTTTCTTT.

This clonotype occurred many times. The chain recombines TRBV7-2 with TRBJ2-7; 9 positions match TRBD2. CDR3 length equals 16 residues. In germline, CDR1 is SGHTA, CDR2 FQGNSA. V lost 5 bases to trimming and J lost 2 bases; unmatched junction nucleotides: 10. CDR3 sequence: CASSPSAAGGTYEQYF. The CDR3 DNA reads as TGTGCCAGCAGCCCGTCGGCTGCGGGAGGGACCTACGAGCAGTACTTC. The full variable domain, completed using reference TRBV7-2 and TRBJ2-7, is GAGVSQSPSNKVTEKGKDVELRCDPISGHTALYWYRQSLGQGLEFLIYFQGNSAPDKSGLPSDRFSAERTGGSVSTLTIQRTQQEDSAVYLCASSPSAAGGTYEQYFGPGTRLTVT.

This clonotype has at least ten counts. The chain joins TRBV30 to TRBJ2-1, with a possible D match to TRBD2 (6 bases). This CDR3 has 13 amino acids. V lost 0 bases and J lost 9, with 12 bases in between. Germline-derived CDR1 and CDR2 are GTSNPN and SVGIG (reference sequence). In DNA form, the CDR3 reads TGTGCCTGGAGTGTACGGCGGGACGGTGAGCAGTTCTTC. Residues: CAWSVRRDGEQFF.

This clonotype was recorded at least ten times. The CDR3 reads CATSDWTASTDTQYF. The DNA for the CDR3 is TGTGCCACCAGTGATTGGACAGCTAGCACAGATACGCAGTATTTT. The chain recombines TRBV24-1 with TRBJ2-3, with D possibly TRBD1 on 6 matching bases. This CDR3 is 15 amino acids long. Trimming took off 2 bases at V and 0 bases at J, with 8 bases between the two ends. Per the germline V gene, CDR1 is KGHDR and CDR2 is SFDVKD.

The chain has TRBV10-1 and TRBJ2-3, with no clear D. This CDR3 has 15 residues. CDR1 WNHNN and CDR2 SYGVQD come from the germline V gene (reference sequence). V lost 0 bases to trimming and J lost 2 bases, with 9 bases between them. This chain's CDR3 is CASSESGRFTDTQYF. DNA for the CDR3: TGCGCCAGCAGTGAGTCAGGCAGGTTCACAGATACGCAGTATTTT.

V is TRBV18 and J is TRBJ1-1; the D gene is possibly TRBD1 (5 bases). The germline V and J ends were trimmed by 2 bases and 8 bases, with 15 bases remaining between them. The CDR3 covers 14 residues. In germline, CDR1 is KGHSH, CDR2 LQKENI. The CDR3 loop is CASSPWEGSIEAFF. CDR3 sequence (DNA): TGTGCCAGCTCACCATGGGAGGGGAGCATCGAAGCTTTCTTT.

V gene TRBV28 combines with J gene TRBJ1-6, with D tentatively TRBD1 (6 bases). V was clipped by 1 base and J by 7 bases, with 23 bases between them. The germline gives CDR1 MDHEN, CDR2 SYDVKM. This CDR3 is 19 amino acids long. The CDR3 protein is CASSLSKGESRVRNSPLHF. The CDR3 DNA sequence: TGTGCCAGCAGTTTATCGAAGGGGGAAAGCAGGGTGAGGAATTCACCCCTCCACTTT.

The chain links TRBV28 to TRBJ1-5; 8 nucleotides align to TRBD1. The ends lost 6 bases at V and 2 bases at J; junction bases unmatched: 15. CDR3 size: 18 residues. From germline, CDR1 is MDHEN and CDR2 SYDVKM. CDR3 nucleotides: TGTGCCAGCAGCACCGGGACAGGCCTTTGGGTTGGCAATCAGCCCCAGCATTTT. Translation gives CASSTGTGLWVGNQPQHF.

This clonotype has a handful of counts. The V and J genes are TRBV5-1 and TRBJ2-5, with 10 positions matching TRBD2. The J segment lost 5 bases and the V segment lost 0 bases, leaving 7 bases of the junction unmatched. This CDR3 is 16 amino acids long. Germline CDR1 reads SGHRS; CDR2 reads YFSETQ. CDR3 coding DNA: TGCGCCAGCAGCTTGGAAGGCCTAGCGGGAGCGGAGACCCAGTACTTC. It codes for CASSLEGLAGAETQYF. Combining the CDR3 with reference TRBV5-1 and TRBJ2-5 gives the whole variable domain KAGVTQTPRYLIKTRGQQVTLSCSPISGHRSVSWYQQTPGQGLQFLFEYFSETQRNKGNFPGRFSGRQFSNSRSEMNVSTLELGDSALYLCASSLEGLAGAETQYFGPGTRLLVL.

The rearrangement uses TRBV28 and TRBJ2-5; D assignment may be TRBD1 or TRBD2 (5 bases each). CDR3 size: 12 residues. V was cut by 5 bases and J by 13 bases, with 17 bases left in between. Per germline, CDR1 MDHEN and CDR2 SYDVKM. The CDR3 region is CASSRAGTDRYF. CDR3 nucleotide sequence: TGTGCCAGCAGTCGCGCAGGGACGGACCGGTACTTC.

This clonotype was recorded a few times. The chain links TRBV5-6 to TRBJ2-7, with D perhaps matching TRBD2 (6 bases). The germline gives CDR1 SGHDT, CDR2 YYEEEE. CDR3 length: 15 residues. Trimming pared 1 base from V and 5 bases from J, leaving 16 bases between. CDR3 nucleotides: TGTGCCAGCAGCTTGTGGGGCGGGGCCCCTGACGAGCAGTACTTC. Its protein product is CASSLWGGAPDEQYF.

This sequence joins TRBV20-1 and TRBJ2-3, with 13 bases matching TRBD2. CDR1 DFQATT and CDR2 SNEGSKA come from the germline V gene (reference sequence). Trimming removed 5 bases from V and 2 bases from J; junction bases left unmatched: 16. The length of the CDR3 is 19 residues. CDR3 bases: TGCAGTGCTGGACAACTGACTAGCGGGAGGTCCGGGCCCACAGATACGCAGTATTTT. Its protein is CSAGQLTSGRSGPTDTQYF.

As concerns this clonotype: This sequence may be a read error, since a much larger clone differs from it by one base. The rearrangement uses TRBV7-9 and TRBJ2-1; unclear D gene. The CDR3 runs 12 residues. Trimming stripped 2 bases from V and 10 bases from J, with 9 bases between. Germline V gene sequence: CDR1 SEHNR, CDR2 FQNEAQ (reference sequence). CDR3 nucleotides: TGTGCCAGCAGCTTAAGCCAGTACGAGCAGTTCTTC. Translated, it gives CASSLSQYEQFF.

J is TRBJ2-2 and V is TRBV27; perhaps TRBD2 as D (6 bases). Trimming removed 7 bases at V and 1 base at J, with 28 bases between. The CDR3 contains 20 residues. Per the germline V gene, CDR1 is MNHEY and CDR2 is SMNVEV (reference sequence). CDR3 DNA: TGTGCCAGCATCTCTTTGGACCGGTTTGGCATGGGGGGGAACACCGGGGAGCTGTTTTTT. Translated, it gives CASISLDRFGMGGNTGELFF.

This clonotype came up many times. V usage is TRBV7-2 and J usage is TRBJ2-1; D unclear. V was trimmed by 2 bases and J by 5 bases, leaving 13 bases between them. The CDR3 is 15 residues long. Per the germline V gene, CDR1 is SGHTA and CDR2 is FQGNSA. DNA of the CDR3: TGTGCCAGCAGCTTAAATGAGAATCGTCACAATGAGCAGTTCTTC. Translating gives CASSLNENRHNEQFF.

The sample holds many counts of this clonotype. Sequence at one end of the junction differs from germline and may be a read error. The rearrangement joins TRBV3-1 to TRBJ2-7; 7 bases are shared with TRBD2. Germline V gives CDR1 LGHDT, CDR2 YNNKEL (reference sequence). The CDR3 spans 14 residues. CDR3 sequence (DNA): TGTGCCAGCAGCCAAGCAGGGAGGGGATACGAGCAGCACTTC. Its protein is CASSQAGRGYEQHF.

This clonotype has ten or more counts. V is TRBV29-1 and J is TRBJ2-1; 7 bases align to TRBD2. The CDR3 consists of 12 residues. Germline assignment: CDR1 SQVTM and CDR2 ANQGSEA. V shed 6 bases, J shed 5 bases, and the junction held 4 bases outside the gene matches. The CDR3 nucleotides are TGCAGCGTCTCTAGCGGCCACAATGAGCAGTTCTTC. Its protein is CSVSSGHNEQFF.

This clonotype was seen ten or more times. The V call is TRBV12-3 or TRBV12-4, the J call TRBJ1-1; D remains unclear. Deletions cut 3 bases from V and 9 bases from J, with 8 bases between. The CDR3 totals 11 residues. The CDR3 loop is CASSFLGQAFF. The CDR3 bases are TGTGCCAGCAGTTTTCTCGGGCAAGCTTTCTTT.

The genes are TRBV29-1 and TRBJ2-7, with D possibly matching TRBD2 (5 bases). CDR3 length: 14 amino acids. CDR1 is SQVTM and CDR2 is ANQGSEA in the germline V gene. V gave up 6 bases and J gave up 5 bases, with 20 bases separating them. The CDR3 sequence: CSVKIPGTGDEQYF. CDR3 in DNA: TGCAGCGTCAAAATACCGGGAACCGGGGACGAGCAGTACTTC.

In this sample, this clonotype turned up many times. The chain combines TRBV27 with TRBJ1-1; D perhaps matches TRBD1 (6 bases). This CDR3 region has 13 residues. Germline assignment: CDR1 MNHEY and CDR2 SMNVEV (reference sequence). V was clipped by 3 bases and J by 5 bases, with 10 bases between them. The CDR3 reads CASSFRGGTEAFF. CDR3 sequence (DNA): TGTGCCAGCAGTTTTAGGGGGGGTACTGAAGCTTTCTTT.

The rearrangement uses TRBV30 and TRBJ1-5; TRBD1 might be the D (6 bases). V gave up 0 bases and J gave up 6 bases, with 9 bases separating them. The CDR3 length is 13 residues. Germline lookup yields CDR1 GTSNPN and CDR2 SVGIG (reference sequence). CDR3 sequence reads: CAWSVQGSQPQHF. CDR3 in DNA: TGTGCCTGGAGTGTACAGGGATCTCAGCCCCAGCATTTT.

The chain uses TRBV5-5 and TRBJ2-1; TRBD2 matches at 7 bases. With 0 bases clipped from V and 4 bases from J, the junction kept 4 bases outside the gene matches. Germline V CDR1 and CDR2: SGHKS, YYEKEE (reference sequence). CDR3 length: 15 residues. Here the CDR3 DNA reads TGTGCCAGCAGCTTGGTTCTAGCGGAATACAATGAGCAGTTCTTC. Protein sequence: CASSLVLAEYNEQFF.

In its sample, this clonotype was seen a few times. This chain joins TRBV7-9 and TRBJ2-4, with D uncertain. CDR3 size: 13 residues. The V gene's germline CDR1 is SEHNR and CDR2 FQNEAQ (reference sequence). V was trimmed by 0 bases and J by 5 bases, leaving 5 bases between them. The CDR3 here is CASSLAPENIQYF. Written as DNA, the CDR3 is TGTGCCAGCAGCTTAGCGCCAGAAAACATTCAGTACTTC.

This clonotype was detected many times. J is TRBJ2-7 and V is TRBV29-1; 7 nucleotides line up with TRBD2. V shed 4 bases, J shed 3 bases, and the junction held 9 bases outside the gene matches. The V gene's germline CDR1 is SQVTM and CDR2 ANQGSEA. This CDR3 is built from 14 residues. The CDR3 spells CSVVSGLPRYEQYF. The CDR3 DNA sequence: TGCAGCGTTGTTAGCGGGCTGCCCCGCTACGAGCAGTACTTC.

The chain links TRBV19 to TRBJ2-7; D unresolved. This CDR3 contains 13 residues. V was pared by 5 bases and J by 2 bases, with 10 bases between. The germline V gene encodes CDR1 LNHDA and CDR2 SQIVND (reference sequence). CDR3 in DNA: TGTGCCAGTAGTCCGGGCTTCACCTACGAGCAGTACTTC. This gives the protein CASSPGFTYEQYF.